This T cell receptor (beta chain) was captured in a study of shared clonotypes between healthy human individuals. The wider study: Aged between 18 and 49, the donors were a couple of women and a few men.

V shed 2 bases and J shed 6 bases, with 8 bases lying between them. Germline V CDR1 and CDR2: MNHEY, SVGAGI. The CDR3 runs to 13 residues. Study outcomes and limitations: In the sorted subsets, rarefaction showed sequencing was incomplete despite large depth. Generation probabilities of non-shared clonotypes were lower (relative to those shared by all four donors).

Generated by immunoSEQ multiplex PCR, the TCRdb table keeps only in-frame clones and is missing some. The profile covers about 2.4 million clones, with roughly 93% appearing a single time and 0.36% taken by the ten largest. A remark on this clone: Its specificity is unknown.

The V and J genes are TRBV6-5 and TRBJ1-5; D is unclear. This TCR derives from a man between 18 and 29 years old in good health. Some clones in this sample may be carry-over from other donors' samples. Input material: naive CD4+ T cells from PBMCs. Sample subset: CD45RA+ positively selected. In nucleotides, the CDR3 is TGTGCCAGCAGTTACGGGCGGTTTCAGCCCCAGCATTTT. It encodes CASSYGRFQPQHF.